The 7 T cell receptor beta chains reported below all come from one sample, sequenced in a study of patients and donors after allogeneic stem cell transplantation. MiXCR, applied by TCRdb to the RT-PCR reads, yields one record per CDR3 protein. The data contain roughly 200,000 distinct CDR3 sequences, more than 35% of them seen just once; the ten biggest clones take up around 10%. The specimen was blood, either unsorted or a sorted T cell fraction (not recorded which). These receptors were obtained from a human donor who was either an allogeneic HSCT recipient or a stem cell or donor lymphocyte infusion donor (not recorded which). It is not recorded whose cells these are; they may come from a transplant donor.

The V and J genes are TRBV20-1 and TRBJ1-2; D is possibly TRBD1 (5 bases). V dropped 5 bases and J dropped 8 bases, with 15 bases sitting between them. The CDR3 extends over 12 amino acids. CDR1 is DFQATT and CDR2 is SNEGSKA in the germline V gene (reference sequence). CDR3 sequence reads: CSASRGVEGYTF. CDR3 nucleotides: TGCAGTGCTTCCAGAGGGGTAGAGGGCTACACCTTC.

This clonotype has a handful of counts. V usage is TRBV3-1 and J usage is TRBJ1-6, with D tentatively TRBD1 (6 bases). The V end lost 0 bases, the J end lost 5 bases, and 8 bases lay between the germline ends. The germline CDR1 and CDR2 sequences are LGHDT and YNNKEL (reference sequence). This CDR3 is built from 15 residues. In DNA, the CDR3 is TGTGCCAGCAGCCAAGAGACAGGCCATAATTCACCCCTCCACTTT. It specifies CASSQETGHNSPLHF. Supplemented by reference TRBV3-1 and TRBJ1-6, the full variable domain reads DTAVSQTPKYLVTQMGNDKSIKCEQNLGHDTMYWYKQDSKKFLKIMFSYNNKELIINETVPNRFSPKSPDKAHLNLHINSLELGDSAVYFCASSQETGHNSPLHFGNGTRLTVT.

This clonotype showed up just a few times. This chain links TRBV6-2 or TRBV6-3 with TRBJ2-2; weak D call: TRBD2 (5 bases). The germline V gene encodes CDR1 MNHEY and CDR2 SVGEGT. With 6 bases removed from V and 2 bases from J, the gap between germline ends came to 10 bases. The length of the CDR3 is 14 residues. The CDR3 here is CASRILANTGELFF. CDR3 nucleotides: TGTGCCAGCAGGATTCTAGCTAACACCGGGGAGCTGTTTTTT.

This clonotype has more than one count but fewer than ten. This sequence joins TRBV5-4 and TRBJ1-6; D is uncertain. V lost 4 bases to trimming and J lost 9 bases, with 14 bases between them. This CDR3 region has 14 residues. Germline CDR1 and CDR2: SGHNT and YYREEE (reference sequence). The CDR3 loop reads CASSPMIGFSPLHF. CDR3 DNA: TGTGCCAGCAGCCCCATGATAGGTTTTTCACCCCTCCACTTT.

Ten or more counts support this clonotype. The chain recombines TRBV20-1 with TRBJ1-5; the D is unclear. Germline lookup yields CDR1 DFQATT and CDR2 SNEGSKA (reference sequence). The V end lost 2 bases, the J end lost 2 bases, and 10 bases lay between the germline ends. The CDR3 is 14 residues long. CDR3 bases: TGCAGTGCTAGACAGTACAGCGGCAATCAGCCCCAGCATTTT. This translates into CSARQYSGNQPQHF.

At least ten counts were recorded for this clonotype. This chain joins TRBV3-1 and TRBJ1-6; D gene ambiguous. The CDR3 totals 16 residues. The V gene lost 0 bases and the J gene lost 0 bases, with 6 bases spanning the gap. Germline CDR1 LGHDT, CDR2 YNNKEL (reference sequence). CDR3 bases: TGTGCCAGCAGCCAAGAGCAGAGCTCCTATAATTCACCCCTCCACTTT. Translating gives CASSQEQSSYNSPLHF. The full variable domain, its missing parts supplied by reference TRBV3-1 and TRBJ1-6, is DTAVSQTPKYLVTQMGNDKSIKCEQNLGHDTMYWYKQDSKKFLKIMFSYNNKELIINETVPNRFSPKSPDKAHLNLHINSLELGDSAVYFCASSQEQSSYNSPLHFGNGTRLTVT.

This clonotype showed up just a few times. The chain has TRBV6-6 and TRBJ1-2; D is undetermined. Trimming cost V 2 bases and J 0 bases, with 13 bases left between them. This CDR3 comprises 16 residues. CDR1 MNHNY and CDR2 SVGAGI come from the germline V gene (reference sequence). The CDR3 sequence is CASSYRSGEANYGYTF. The CDR3, as DNA: TGTGCCAGCAGTTACCGGTCTGGGGAAGCTAACTATGGCTACACCTTC.